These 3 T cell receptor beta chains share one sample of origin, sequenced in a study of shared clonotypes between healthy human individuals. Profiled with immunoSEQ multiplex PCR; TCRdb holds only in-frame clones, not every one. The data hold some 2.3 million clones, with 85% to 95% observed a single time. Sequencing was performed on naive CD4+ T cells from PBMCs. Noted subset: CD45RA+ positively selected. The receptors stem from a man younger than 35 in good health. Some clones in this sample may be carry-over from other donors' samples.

CDR3 sequence: CSVEDPNIGTGYEQYF. The CDR3 region has the DNA TGCAGCGTTGAGGACCCAAATATCGGGACAGGGTACGAGCAGTACTTC. V is TRBV29-1 and J is TRBJ2-7, with 9 bases that match TRBD1. Trimming took 3 bases from V and 4 from J; bases not matched to a gene: 13. The CDR3 contains 16 residues. The germline V gene has CDR1 SQVTM and CDR2 ANQGSEA.

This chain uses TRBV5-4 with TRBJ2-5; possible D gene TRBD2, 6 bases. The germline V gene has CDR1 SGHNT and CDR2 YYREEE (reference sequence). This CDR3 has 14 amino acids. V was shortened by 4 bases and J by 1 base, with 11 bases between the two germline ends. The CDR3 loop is CASSRGGAQETQYF. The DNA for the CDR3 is TGTGCCAGCAGCCGAGGAGGGGCCCAAGAGACCCAGTACTTC.

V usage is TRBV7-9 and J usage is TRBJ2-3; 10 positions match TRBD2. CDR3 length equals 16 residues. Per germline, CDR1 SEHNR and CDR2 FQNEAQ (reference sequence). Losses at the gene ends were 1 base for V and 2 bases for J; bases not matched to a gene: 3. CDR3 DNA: TGTGCCAGCAGCTTAGGCCTAGCGGGGGACACAGATACGCAGTATTTT. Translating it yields CASSLGLAGDTDTQYF.